This T cell receptor (beta chain) is drawn from a study of blood T cells in healthy people across ages (dated by TCRdb to the mid-2010s). In terms of the full investigation: Template switching captured roughly one uniquely barcoded TCR beta cDNA molecule per two T cells in model experiments. To track age-related changes in TCR beta repertoire diversity, the study relied on deep sequencing normalized with unique cDNA molecular identifiers. The donors were divided into four age groups: young (average around 15 years), middle-aged (about 41), aged (about 62) and long-lived (around 80). To avoid experimental bias, donors of different ages were distributed randomly across sequencing lanes. The study analyzed two additional independent replicas of 1 million unique cDNA reads from the same blood draw for two donors, one aged 18 to 30 and one aged 80 or older. General conclusions and limits of the study: As age increased, observed TCR beta diversity per million T cells dropped in a roughly linear way, and a significant reduction was already evident by age about 40. Donor CMV infection status was unknown, potentially confounding age-related changes in expanded clonotypes. Estimates of total diversity from one million sequenced T cells were regarded as lower bounds and underestimates. Conclusive comparison of naive and antigen-experienced compartments was prevented by the profiling of bulk unsorted PBMCs. Observed TCR beta diversity correlated strongly with the percentage of naive T cells measured by flow cytometry. Compared with the aged group, the long-lived group had more naive CD4+ T cells, fewer expanded clones and increased TCR diversity, suggesting age selection.

Points on this clonotype: No cognate antigen has been identified for it. No qualities accompany the bases; no much larger clone lies one base away.

The roughly 39 donors, aged about 6 to 95 years, were systemically healthy Caucasian individuals from Russia. Each donor gave approximately 9.4 milliliters of peripheral blood, drawn into EDTA-treated Vacutainer tubes. Ficoll-Paque density-gradient centrifugation was used to isolate PBMCs, with at least 6.5 million obtained per sample. Trizol reagent was used to extract total RNA from PBMCs, with at least 5.5 micrograms per sample. For every donor, an aliquot of PBMCs went through flow cytometry to measure the percentages of naive CD45RAhigh/CD27high T cells. Libraries were prepared through 5' RACE. This sample was sequenced with an Illumina HiSeq 2500. A second PCR of about 6 to 11 cycles was performed with a sample-barcoded 5' primer and a J-beta primer mix. A unique molecular identifier was introduced onto each TCR beta cDNA molecule by a template-switch 5' adaptor carrying 12 random nucleotides. Each sample yielded at least 2.5 million CDR3-containing paired-end reads. First-strand cDNA was synthesized from all RNA with the Mint cDNA synthesis kit, primed by a TRBC-specific oligonucleotide. All cDNA was treated with uracil-DNA glycosylase and then went through a first 18-cycle PCR with the universal primers M1SS and BC2_uni_R. As for the authors' bioinformatics: Normalization of each sample was performed by random selection of 1 million high-quality reads, each carrying a distinct molecular identifier. Instead of being binned into consensus sequences, reads that shared molecular identifiers were thrown out. CDR3 identification, clonotype clustering and error correction used MiTCR with a Q25 quality threshold and the strictest error-elimination algorithm. A nonparametric unseen species model using Euler transformation provided a lower-bound estimate of total TCR beta diversity. TCRdb trimmed public reads at Q25 via fastp, called clones via MiXCR and kept in-frame beta chains. Rows with one shared CDR3 protein collapse into an entry with the most common genes and DNA. These V and J calls originate from TCRdb's pipeline instead of the authors' own analysis. Present in this sample are 600,000 or so distinct CDR3 sequences, approximately 30% of which were seen just once. Approximately 14% of the sample lies in the top ten.

The CDR3, from cysteine to phenylalanine, totals 11 residues. The read is trimmed to its CDR3 DNA, 33 bases read in frame from base 1. Between the V and J ends, shortened by 5 bases and 9 bases respectively, the junction contains 11 bases. The germline V gene specifies SGHTA as CDR1 and FQGNSA as CDR2. Sequencing was done on a sample of blood. The TCR was taken from a woman older than 75 in good health. Rearrangement joined TRBV7-2 to TRBJ2-7; the D gene assignment is ambiguous. The nucleotide sequence is TGTGCCAGCAGCATACTGGCCGGGCAGTACTTC. It translates as CASSILAGQYF.